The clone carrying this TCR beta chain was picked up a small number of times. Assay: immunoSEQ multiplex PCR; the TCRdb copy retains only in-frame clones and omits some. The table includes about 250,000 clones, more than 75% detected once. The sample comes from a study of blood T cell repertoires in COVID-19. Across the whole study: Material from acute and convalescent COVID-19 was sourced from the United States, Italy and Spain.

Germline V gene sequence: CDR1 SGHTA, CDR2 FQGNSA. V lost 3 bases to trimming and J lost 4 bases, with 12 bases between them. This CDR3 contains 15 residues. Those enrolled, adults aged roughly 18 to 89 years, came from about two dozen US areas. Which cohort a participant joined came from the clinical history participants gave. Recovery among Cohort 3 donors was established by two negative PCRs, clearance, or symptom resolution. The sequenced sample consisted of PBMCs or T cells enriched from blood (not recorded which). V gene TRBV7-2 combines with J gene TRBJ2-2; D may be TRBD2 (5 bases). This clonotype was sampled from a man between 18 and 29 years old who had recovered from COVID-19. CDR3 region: CASSFSSGRTGELFF. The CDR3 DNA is TGTGCCAGCAGCTTTTCGAGCGGTCGCACCGGGGAGCTGTTTTTT.